The present T cell receptor beta chain was sequenced within a study of T cell responses to AZD1222 COVID-19 vaccine. The overall study: Both about-4-week and about-12-week second-dose recipients were combined.

This CDR3 is 14 amino acids long. Trimming removed 3 bases at V and 6 bases at J, with 15 bases between. CDR1 and CDR2 (germline): KGHSH, LQKENI. Profiling relied on immunoSEQ multiplex PCR, and the TCRdb table lists in-frame clones only, not all of them. The data contain about 120,000 clones, approximately 89% of them singletons. As regards this clone: Its antigen remains unidentified.

Study-level results: Targeting of unmutated variant regions was reportedly seen in nearly half of spike-specific TCRs.

The chain employs TRBV18 and TRBJ2-7, with D hard to call. The source was peripheral blood, collected on day 0 of AZD1222 vaccination. This receptor was identified in an adult in good health. CDR3 bases: TGTGCCAGCTCACCGTGGCGAAACCCCTCCGAGCAGTACTTC. It is translated as CASSPWRNPSEQYF.